Sequencing of this T cell receptor beta chain was carried out in a study of type 1 regulatory T cells. This CDR3 has 14 amino acids. CDR1 is DFQATT and CDR2 is SNEGSKA in the germline V gene (reference sequence). Trimming cost V 3 bases and J 6 bases; bases outside gene matches: 7. In regard to this clonotype: Its antigen remains unknown.

From the reads, TCRdb called clonotypes with MiXCR, one entry per CDR3 protein. Altogether about 68,000 distinct CDR3 sequences are present, around 68% being singletons, with the ten largest covering about 7.3%. The sequence was obtained from a human donor in good health. Sequencing was performed on cultured T cells, either the whole culture or a sorted T cell fraction (not recorded which). Specified subset: Tr1-enriched cell product generated in vitro against host alloantigens. The V gene is TRBV20-1, the J gene TRBJ2-1, with TRBD2 identical over 8 bases. The CDR3 protein is CSASPPAGVNEQFF. CDR3 DNA sequence: TGCAGTGCTAGCCCCCCAGCGGGAGTCAATGAGCAGTTCTTC.